The 27 T cell receptor beta chains in this list originate from one sample, sequenced in a study of blood T cell repertoires in COVID-19. Here immunoSEQ multiplex PCR was the method, and the copy in TCRdb shows in-frame clones only, minus some. The sample includes about 220,000 clones, around 82% of them seen just once. The material sequenced was peripheral blood. The receptors shown here come from a woman under 40 who had recovered from COVID-19.

This chain uses TRBV2 with TRBJ2-7; TRBD2 matches at 13 bases. There are 14 residues in the CDR3. The germline gives CDR1 SNHLY, CDR2 FYNNEI. V dropped 7 bases and J dropped 6; count of bases not matched to a gene: 6. The CDR3: CASIGTSGTFEQYF. DNA of the CDR3: TGTGCCAGCATAGGGACTAGCGGGACTTTCGAGCAGTACTTC. The full variable domain, in which reference TRBV2 and TRBJ2-7 provide the parts outside the CDR3, is EPEVTQTPSHQVTQMGQEVILRCVPISNHLYFYWYRQILGQKVEFLVSFYNNEISEKSEIFDDQFSVERPDGSNFTLKIRSTKLEDSAMYFCASIGTSGTFEQYFGPGTRLTVT.

The rearrangement links TRBV25-1 to TRBJ2-2, with 9 bases aligning to TRBD1. There are 14 residues in the CDR3. The V gene end was trimmed by 4 bases and the J gene end by 3 bases; junction bases not matched to a gene: 0. Germline values: CDR1 MGHDK, CDR2 SYGVNS. The CDR3 region is CASSGQGDTGELFF. DNA of the CDR3: TGTGCCAGCAGTGGACAGGGGGACACCGGGGAGCTGTTTTTT.

Only a few counts were recorded for this clone. The genes are TRBV9 and TRBJ1-6, with D tentatively TRBD1 (6 bases). V shed 3 bases and J shed 5 bases, with 15 bases lying between them. Germline V lookup: CDR1 SGDLS, CDR2 YYNGEE. This CDR3 is built from 16 residues. CDR3 protein: CASSAPNTGHNSPLHF. The DNA of the CDR3 is TGTGCCAGCAGCGCCCCTAACACAGGGCATAATTCACCCCTCCACTTT.

This sequence joins TRBV10-3 and TRBJ2-3, with D perhaps TRBD1 (5 bases). Per the germline V gene, CDR1 is ENHRY and CDR2 is SYGVKD. Deletions cut 0 bases from V and 2 bases from J, with 15 bases between. The CDR3 totals 17 residues. The CDR3 coding sequence is TGTGCCATCAGTGAGTCGGAACCAGGGCGTATCACAGATACGCAGTATTTT. Its translation is CAISESEPGRITDTQYF.

The chain is built from TRBV27 and TRBJ1-1; 8 positions match TRBD1. CDR3 length: 15 residues. V lost 5 bases, J lost 3 bases, and 8 bases stayed unmatched. CDR1 MNHEY and CDR2 SMNVEV come from the germline V gene (reference sequence). The CDR3 DNA reads as TGTGCCAGCAGTGATAGGACAGGGATGGACACTGAAGCTTTCTTT. Its protein product is CASSDRTGMDTEAFF.

The chain combines TRBV5-1 with TRBJ2-1, with 7 bases fitting TRBD1. Germline V CDR1 and CDR2: SGHRS, YFSETQ. J was trimmed by 2 bases and V by 2 bases; bases with no gene match: 7. The CDR3 is 16 residues long. CDR3 region: CASSFARDSTYNEQFF. Here the CDR3 DNA reads TGCGCCAGCAGCTTCGCCCGGGACAGCACCTACAATGAGCAGTTCTTC.

This clone was detected only a few times. V gene TRBV12-3 or TRBV12-4 combines with J gene TRBJ1-1; a weak D match, TRBD1 (5 bases). The CDR3 contains 13 residues. Trimming removed 3 bases from V and 5 bases from J, with 10 bases in between. CDR3 bases: TGTGCCAGCAGTTTCGCAGGGCAGACTGAAGCTTTCTTT. It codes for CASSFAGQTEAFF.

The genes are TRBV19 and TRBJ1-1; a possible D gene is TRBD1 (6 bases). Germline V gives CDR1 LNHDA, CDR2 SQIVND (reference sequence). CDR3 length: 15 residues. V lost 5 bases to trimming and J lost 3 bases, with 16 bases between them. The CDR3 sequence: CASSYSPTGYTEAFF. CDR3 DNA: TGTGCCAGTAGTTACTCTCCCACAGGGTACACTGAAGCTTTCTTT.

The chain is built from TRBV4-1 and TRBJ2-5; 10 nucleotides match TRBD1. The germline gives CDR1 MGHRA, CDR2 YSYEKL. V shed 0 bases and J 5 bases; nucleotides not matched to a gene: 9. This CDR3 contains 17 residues. As DNA, the CDR3 is TGCGCCAGCAGCCAAGATGACAGGGGGCTGTTCCGGGAGACCCAGTACTTC. Translating it yields CASSQDDRGLFRETQYF.

This chain uses TRBV6-5 with TRBJ2-3, with 9 bases matching TRBD2. This CDR3 has 14 residues. Per germline, CDR1 MNHEY and CDR2 SVGAGI. Losses at the gene ends were 7 bases for V and 2 bases for J; bases not matched to a gene: 4. The CDR3, as DNA: TGTGCCAGCACCTCTAGCGGGGACACAGATACGCAGTATTTT. The encoded protein is CASTSSGDTDTQYF.

The gene calls are TRBV6-7 and TRBJ1-5; D uncertain. TRBV6-7 is designated an ORF whose function remains uncertain. This CDR3 region has 11 residues. V gave up 6 bases and J gave up 7 bases, with 7 bases separating them. The CDR3 region has the DNA TGTGCCAGCAGATTGAGACAGCCCCAGCATTTT. Its translation: CASRLRQPQHF.

The V and J genes are TRBV7-2 and TRBJ2-2; D possibly corresponds to TRBD2 (6 bases). The V gene lost 5 bases and the J gene lost 0 bases, with 10 bases spanning the gap. Per the germline V gene, CDR1 is SGHTA and CDR2 is FQGNSA. The CDR3 has 15 amino acids. CDR3 in amino acids: CASSADYANTGELFF. CDR3 coding DNA: TGTGCCAGCAGCGCGGACTACGCGAACACCGGGGAGCTGTTTTTT.

This chain links TRBV5-1 with TRBJ2-2; TRBD2 might be the D (6 bases). The germline gives CDR1 SGHRS, CDR2 YFSETQ. V lost 1 base, J lost 5 bases, and 12 bases lay in between. This CDR3 region has 15 residues. The CDR3 nucleotides are TGCGCCAGCAGCTTGTCGCGGGGCCAAACCGGGGAGCTGTTTTTT. It specifies CASSLSRGQTGELFF.

This rearrangement joins TRBV30 to TRBJ2-3; D possibly corresponds to TRBD2 (6 bases). CDR3 length: 15 residues. The V and J ends lost 0 bases and 5 bases respectively, with 15 bases between them. The V gene's germline CDR1 is GTSNPN and CDR2 SVGIG (reference sequence). The CDR3 coding sequence is TGTGCCTGGAGTGTATTGACTGGAGGGCAAGATACGCAGTATTTT. Translated: CAWSVLTGGQDTQYF.

The chain links TRBV13 to TRBJ2-7, with D possibly matching TRBD1 (5 bases). V shed 3 bases and J shed 0 bases, with 12 bases lying between them. Germline V lookup: CDR1 PRHDT, CDR2 FYEKMQ (reference sequence). This CDR3 spans 15 amino acids. Here the CDR3 reads CASSFEDSRSYEQYF. In nucleotides, the CDR3 is TGTGCCAGCAGCTTTGAAGACAGCCGCTCCTACGAGCAGTACTTC.

The V gene is TRBV5-4, the J gene TRBJ2-7, with 15 positions matching TRBD2. Looked up from germline, CDR1 is SGHNT and CDR2 is YYREEE (reference sequence). This CDR3 has 18 residues. The V and J ends lost 4 bases and 2 bases, in that order; junction bases with no gene match: 10. CDR3: CASSGRTSGRASAYEQYF. DNA for the CDR3: TGTGCCAGCAGCGGAAGGACTAGCGGGAGGGCTAGCGCCTACGAGCAGTACTTC. Based on the CDR3 plus reference TRBV5-4 and TRBJ2-7, the full variable domain is ETGVTQSPTHLIKTRGQQVTLRCSSQSGHNTVSWYQQALGQGPQFIFQYYREEENGRGNFPPRFSGLQFPNYSSELNVNALELDDSALYLCASSGRTSGRASAYEQYFGPGTRLTVT.

The rearrangement uses TRBV28 and TRBJ1-6; D remains unclear. The CDR3 is 15 amino acids. The V gene's germline CDR1 is MDHEN and CDR2 SYDVKM. V lost 2 bases and J lost 0, with 5 bases in between. The CDR3 sequence: CASSLPGSYNSPLHF. The CDR3 region has the DNA TGTGCCAGCAGTTTACCAGGCTCCTATAATTCACCCCTCCACTTT.

This clone was counted only a few times. The chain uses TRBV7-9 and TRBJ2-1; possibly TRBD2 for D (6 bases). The V and J ends lost 5 bases and 10 bases respectively, with 15 bases between them. Germline CDR1 SEHNR, CDR2 FQNEAQ (reference sequence). The length of the CDR3 is 13 residues. The DNA of the CDR3 is TGTGCCAGCAGCGAAGGACGGGACTGGGAGCAGTTCTTC. Translated: CASSEGRDWEQFF.

The gene calls are TRBV9 and TRBJ2-1; the D gene is possibly TRBD2 (6 bases). The V gene lost 1 base and the J gene lost 0 bases, with 14 bases spanning the gap. CDR1 SGDLS and CDR2 YYNGEE come from the germline V gene. The CDR3 contains 17 residues. The CDR3 DNA follows: TGTGCCAGCAGCGTATATGCGGGGTCCCGCTCCTACAATGAGCAGTTCTTC. It specifies CASSVYAGSRSYNEQFF.

The chain links TRBV28 to TRBJ2-7, with 12 bases lining up with TRBD2. The V and J ends lost 5 bases and 4 bases, in that order; junction bases with no gene match: 3. The CDR3 consists of 14 residues. Germline CDR1 reads MDHEN; CDR2 reads SYDVKM. CDR3 nucleotide sequence: TGTGCCAGCAGTCTTACTAGCGGGGGGTACGAGCAGTACTTC. This translates into CASSLTSGGYEQYF.

The rearrangement uses TRBV24-1 and TRBJ2-2, with TRBD2 matching over 13 bases. Per the germline V gene, CDR1 is KGHDR and CDR2 is SFDVKD. V was clipped by 3 bases and J by 3 bases; unmatched bases: 6. CDR3 length: 18 residues. The CDR3 DNA follows: TGTGCCACCAGTGATCCATCGGGACTAGCGGGATACACCGGGGAGCTGTTTTTT. Translation: CATSDPSGLAGYTGELFF.

This clone has a handful of counts. The chain employs TRBV7-3 and TRBJ2-1; TRBD2 agrees at 8 bases. V was pared by 5 bases and J by 5 bases, with 11 bases of the junction left unmatched. Germline CDR1 SGHTA, CDR2 FQGTGA. This CDR3 region has 16 residues. The CDR3 coding sequence is TGTGCCAGCAGCGCGCTTGGGGGACTAGATGACAATGAGCAGTTCTTC. Amino acids: CASSALGGLDDNEQFF.

The V and J genes are TRBV29-1 and TRBJ1-4; the D is unclear. The CDR3 is 14 amino acids. In germline, CDR1 is SQVTM, CDR2 ANQGSEA. Trimming shortened V by 5 bases and J by 6 bases, and 16 bases separated the two germline ends. The DNA for the CDR3 is TGCAGCGTTTCCAAAAACAGCCAAGATGAAAAACTGTTTTTT. Translated: CSVSKNSQDEKLFF. Full variable domain (missing parts from reference TRBV29-1 and TRBJ1-4): SAVISQKPSRDICQRGTSLTIQCQVDSQVTMMFWYRQQPGQSLTLIATANQGSEATYESGFVIDKFPISRPNLTFSTLTVSNMSPEDSSIYLCSVSKNSQDEKLFFGSGTQLSVL.

The chain links TRBV5-1 to TRBJ1-1, with D maybe TRBD1 (6 bases). The CDR3 runs to 16 residues. Germline loops: CDR1 SGHRS, CDR2 YFSETQ. Trimming removed 0 bases from V and 0 bases from J, with 12 bases in between. This CDR3 is CASSLARQEMNTEAFF. CDR3 DNA sequence: TGCGCCAGCAGCTTGGCCCGACAGGAGATGAACACTGAAGCTTTCTTT.

The chain's CDR3 is CASSSEGGEQYF. The CDR3 nucleotides are TGCGCCAGCAGCTCCGAGGGAGGGGAGCAGTACTTC. The J gene is TRBJ2-7, the V gene TRBV5-1; TRBD2 aligns across 7 bases. The length of the CDR3 is 12 residues. CDR1 is SGHRS and CDR2 is YFSETQ in the germline V gene. With 3 bases clipped from V and 7 bases from J, the junction kept 4 bases outside the gene matches. The full variable domain, its missing parts supplied by reference TRBV5-1 and TRBJ2-7, is KAGVTQTPRYLIKTRGQQVTLSCSPISGHRSVSWYQQTPGQGLQFLFEYFSETQRNKGNFPGRFSGRQFSNSRSEMNVSTLELGDSALYLCASSSEGGEQYFGPGTRLTVT.

About this clone itself: A read error may be the cause here, since a much bigger clone is one base away. The chain carries TRBV28 and TRBJ1-5; 10 bases match TRBD1. Germline V gene sequence: CDR1 MDHEN, CDR2 SYDVKM. The CDR3 consists of 13 residues. V dropped 6 bases and J dropped 5; count of bases not matched to a gene: 1. CDR3 sequence: CASRGQGYQPQHF. The CDR3 DNA follows: TGTGCCAGCAGGGGACAGGGGTATCAGCCCCAGCATTTT. Variable domain in full (rest from reference TRBV28 and TRBJ1-5): DVKVTQSSRYLVKRTGEKVFLECVQDMDHENMFWYRQDPGLGLRLIYFSYDVKMKEKGDIPEGYSVSREKKERFSLILESASTNQTSMYLCASRGQGYQPQHFGDGTRLSIL.

This clone was detected once. The rearrangement uses TRBV29-1 and TRBJ1-2; 7 nucleotides line up with TRBD1. Per germline, CDR1 SQVTM and CDR2 ANQGSEA. This CDR3 contains 15 residues. Unmatched junction bases numbered 16, after V lost 4 bases and J lost 8 bases. In DNA, the CDR3 is TGCAGCGTTGTTTCCAGGGGAACAGGGGTCGGCGGCTACACCTTC. Amino acids: CSVVSRGTGVGGYTF.